The clone carrying this TCR beta chain has just a few counts. Antigen specificity is unknown. It was with 60 Vbeta and 13 Jbeta primers that the PCR ran. Generated by immunoSEQ multiplex PCR, the TCRdb table keeps only in-frame clones and is missing some. The sample holds 150,000 to 200,000 clones, 80% seen once. These data originate in a study of cytomegalovirus exposure and HLA in healthy donors. Notes on the study in general: The study had only CMV serostatus as immune exposure information. TCR association rates varied by HLA locus in a later analysis, with DRB1 highest and HLA-C lowest. By a later analysis, the bulk of CMV-associated TCR beta chains appeared HLA-restricted. Presence/absence analysis assumed near-uniform sequencing depth across donors.

The germline V gene has CDR1 LGHNA and CDR2 YNFKEQ. The CDR3 is 15 residues long. V lost 0 bases to trimming and J lost 2 bases; unmatched junction nucleotides: 1. This clonotype originated in a woman under 40 in good health and CMV-seronegative. Specimen: PBMCs. The J gene is TRBJ2-1, the V gene TRBV4-2; 7 nucleotides agree with TRBD1. The CDR3 nucleotides are TGTGCCAGCAGCCAAGAGGGACAGACCTACAATGAGCAGTTCTTC. Its translation is CASSQEGQTYNEQFF.